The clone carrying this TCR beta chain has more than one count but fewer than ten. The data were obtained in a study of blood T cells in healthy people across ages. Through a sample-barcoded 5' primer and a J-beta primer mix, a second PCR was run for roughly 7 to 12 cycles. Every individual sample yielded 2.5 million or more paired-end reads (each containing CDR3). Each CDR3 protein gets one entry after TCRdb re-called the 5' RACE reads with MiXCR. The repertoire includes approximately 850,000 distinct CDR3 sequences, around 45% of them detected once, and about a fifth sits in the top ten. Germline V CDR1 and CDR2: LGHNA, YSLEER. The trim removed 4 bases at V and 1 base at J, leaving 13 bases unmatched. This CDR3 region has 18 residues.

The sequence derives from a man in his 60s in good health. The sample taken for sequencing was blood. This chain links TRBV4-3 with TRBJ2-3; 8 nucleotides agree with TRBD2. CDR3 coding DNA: TGCGCCAGCAGCCCCGAACCGGGACTAGTTAGCGGCACAGATACGCAGTATTTT. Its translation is CASSPEPGLVSGTDTQYF.